The 5 T cell receptor beta chains below all came from one sample that was sequenced in a study of T cells after yellow fever vaccination. TCRdb reprocessed the 5' RACE reads via MiXCR and lists one record per CDR3 protein. The sample has approximately 550,000 distinct CDR3 sequences, about a fifth seen once. The sequencing here drew on PBMCs, taken 15 days after the yellow fever booster vaccination. All receptors come from a man aged 25 to 45 who received the YFV17D yellow fever vaccine.

Only a few counts were recorded for this clonotype. The V gene is TRBV7-9, the J gene TRBJ2-2; TRBD2 matches at 11 bases. CDR1 is SEHNR, CDR2 FQNEAQ, per germline (reference sequence). This CDR3 has 16 residues. V shed 6 bases, J shed 0 bases, and the junction held 3 bases outside the gene matches. The CDR3 region is CASSIAGGPNTGELFF. The CDR3 nucleotides read TGTGCCAGCAGTATAGCGGGAGGGCCGAACACCGGGGAGCTGTTTTTT.

This clonotype was detected only a few times. This chain links TRBV7-2 with TRBJ1-5; no firm D call. The germline CDR1 and CDR2 sequences are SGHTA and FQGNSA. Trimming shortened V by 2 bases and J by 0 bases, and 2 bases separated the two germline ends. The CDR3 is 13 amino acids. For the CDR3, the DNA is TGTGCCAGCAGCTTACGTAGCAATCAGCCCCAGCATTTT. Protein: CASSLRSNQPQHF.

This clonotype has more than one count but fewer than ten. The V and J genes are TRBV29-1 and TRBJ2-1, with 9 bases fitting TRBD2. Germline loops: CDR1 SQVTM, CDR2 ANQGSEA. The ends lost 4 bases at V and 10 bases at J; junction bases unmatched: 5. CDR3 length: 12 amino acids. For the CDR3, the DNA is TGCAGCGTTGGTAAGGGACTAGCCGAGCAGTTCTTC. This encodes CSVGKGLAEQFF.

This clonotype came up a few times. The J gene is TRBJ2-1, the V gene TRBV20-1; 10 bases fit TRBD2. The CDR3 totals 13 residues. Germline values: CDR1 DFQATT, CDR2 SNEGSKA (reference sequence). The junction had 8 bases not matched to a gene; V was cut back by 7 bases and J by 8 bases. CDR3 region: CSGLTSGIYEQFF. CDR3 coding DNA: TGCAGTGGGCTAACTAGCGGGATATATGAGCAGTTCTTC.

This clonotype was picked up a small number of times. The chain has TRBV13 and TRBJ2-7, with TRBD2 matching 8 bases. Germline lookup yields CDR1 PRHDT and CDR2 FYEKMQ (reference sequence). CDR3 length: 14 residues. V was pared by 4 bases and J by 7 bases, with 9 bases of the junction left unmatched. In DNA, the CDR3 is TGTGCCAGCAGCTGGACTAGCTTGAAGGAGGAGCAGTACTTC. It translates to CASSWTSLKEEQYF.